This TCR beta chain was captured in a study of shared clonotypes between healthy human individuals (dated by TCRdb to 2020 to 2021). Background on the whole study: The cohort comprised two women and a few men aged 18 to 49 years. Per donor, three plates each were used for CD4 naive and CD4 memory, two for CD8 naive, and one for CD8 memory. To estimate repertoire size and how much clonotype sharing occurs between individuals, the study deeply sequenced the blood TCR repertoires of 5 or 6 healthy adults. Different laboratories and diverse techniques were used to prepare libraries and sequence TCR repertoires, to increase sequencing depth and limit assay-specific biases. Per donor, leukapheresis produced somewhere between about 0.9 and 9 billion PBMCs.

CD8 naive samples were obtained by positive selection for CCR7 among CD45RO-negative cells, yielding a CD45RA+CCR7+ population from which TemRA cells were excluded. The donors were healthy, HIV-negative adults with no recently reported acute infections or vaccinations. Every donor was a Caucasian adult living in Nashville, Tennessee, USA. Blood was collected by leukapheresis, and PBMCs were isolated by Ficoll-Histopaque density gradient centrifugation and then cryopreserved in liquid nitrogen vapor phase. Analytical flow cytometry was used to check the purity and quantity of each magnetically sorted T cell population. From each sorted fraction, genomic DNA was isolated and quantified by UV absorbance on a Nanodrop 2000c. The study at large found these results: Larger estimated clonotype richness was generally found for naive subsets than for memory subsets. Sampling was restricted to blood, and TCR repertoires in tissue are likely to differ from TCR repertoires in blood. Compared with non-shared clonotypes, the clonotypes found in all four sorted-subset donors had higher generation probabilities. Pairwise subsampling indicated that sequencing depth was expected to affect the degree of clonotype sharing among donors. Rarefaction of sorted-subset datasets indicated incomplete sequencing despite the large sequencing depth. The genetic and exposure-history diversity represented was limited by the small number of donors. Sharing across a few donors was observed for about 4.8% of naive CD4, 3% to 4% of naive CD8, 2% to 2.5% of memory CD4, and roughly 0.4% of memory CD8 clonotypes.

There are 15 amino acids in the CDR3, from cysteine to phenylalanine inclusive. Only the CDR3 region is kept as DNA, spanning 45 bases read in frame from base 1. The germline V gene sets CDR1 to MGHRA and CDR2 to YSYEKL. V is cut back by 5 bases and J by 6 bases, with 13 bases in the junction unmatched. Using the deep immunoSEQ assay, TCR CDR3 regions were amplified from genomic DNA by multiplex PCR. Extracted genomic DNA from each cell subset was spread evenly across all wells of several immunoSEQ 96-well plates, with each plate serving as a replicate. For sorted subsets, around 0.2 ug of genomic DNA, equivalent to 25,000 to 30,000 T cell genomes, went into each replicate PCR. Purified libraries were quantified with a Qubit 3.0 fluorometer, sized on a Bioanalyzer 2100, and re-quantified with the KAPA Library Quantification kit. A separate single-read 150-cycle Illumina NextSeq 550 flow cell was used to sequence each immunoSEQ 96-well plate. The paper's processing steps were these. Because only junctional sequences without quality scores were contained in the immunoSEQ output, filtering matching that applied to full-length reads could not be performed. Sequences were annotated with PyIR, a Python wrapper for IgBLAST v1.9, and V/J genes and CDR3 were assigned using IMGT germline references. Reads were filtered out if the reads had weak V/J assignments (E-value above 1e-6), no CDR3, stop codons, out-of-frame junctions, or ambiguous translated residues. V3J clonotypes were defined by identical inferred V gene, J gene, and CDR3 amino acid sequence. To compute the percentage overlap between repertoires, the number of shared unique clonotypes was divided by the size of the smaller repertoire. Richness of each repertoire was evaluated using RTK rarefaction, the Chao1 estimator, and Recon v2.1 estimates of unobserved clonotypes. Generation probabilities were computed with OLGA for all TCRbeta clonotypes obtained by the gDNA method from a few donors. TCRdb stores this immuneACCESS table with in-frame sequences only. Part of the clones is absent; in the studies checked, under half of the shortfall reflects unresolved V genes, and no reason is known for the rest. V and J calls and clone size are given by that table; D and trimming were obtained from the DNA. In all, the sample holds around 2,000,000 clones, and roughly 94% of those were seen once. The ten largest clones capture roughly 1.2% of the sample.

As concerns this clone: The specificity of this receptor is unknown. Per-nucleotide qualities are absent, and no much larger clonotype sits a single base away.

The V gene is TRBV4-1 and the J gene is TRBJ2-7, and 7 bases in between align with TRBD1. The receptor was isolated from a man younger than 35 in good health. The specimen sequenced was naive CD8+ T cells sorted from blood. The sample's cell subset or site label, in plain terms: CD45RA+CCR7+. The sequence in DNA is TGCGCCAGCAGCTCTGTCCCGGAGACAGGGCGCGAGCAGTACTTC. This is translated as CASSSVPETGREQYF.